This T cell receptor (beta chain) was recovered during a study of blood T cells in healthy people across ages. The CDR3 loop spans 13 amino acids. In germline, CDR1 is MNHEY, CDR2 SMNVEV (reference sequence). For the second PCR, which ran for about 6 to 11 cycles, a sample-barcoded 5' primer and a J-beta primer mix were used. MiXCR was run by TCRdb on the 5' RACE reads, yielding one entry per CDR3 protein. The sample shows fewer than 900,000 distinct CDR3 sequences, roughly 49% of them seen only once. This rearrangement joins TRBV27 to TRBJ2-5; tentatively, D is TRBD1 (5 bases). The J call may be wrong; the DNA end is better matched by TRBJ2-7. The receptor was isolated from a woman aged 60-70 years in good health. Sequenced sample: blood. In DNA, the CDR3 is TGTGCCAGCAGTTTCGCACAGGACTACGAGCAGTACTTC. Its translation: CASSFAQDYEQYF.